The rows below give T cell receptor beta chains drawn from one sample of a study of blood T cell repertoires in COVID-19. Measured with immunoSEQ multiplex PCR; TCRdb has only the in-frame clones, and not every one. The sample shows about 260,000 clones, about 87% of them seen only once. The sequencing input was peripheral blood. All receptors come from a man in his sixties who had recovered from COVID-19. CDR3s include the opening cysteine and the closing phenylalanine or tryptophan. D genes are given only for firm matches. A row's size may be missing; if present it is once, few, many or a size class.

length: 15; size: -; J: TRBJ2-2; V: TRBV18; D: TRBD2; DNA: TGTGCCAGCTCACAAGGGAGGGCGAACACCGGGGAGCTGTTTTTT; CDR3: CASSQGRANTGELFF
length: 14; size: -; J: TRBJ2-1; V: TRBV14; D: -; DNA: TGTGCCAGCGGCAGGGGACGGACCTACAATGAGCAGTTCTTC; CDR3: CASGRGRTYNEQFF
length: 15; size: -; J: TRBJ1-2; V: TRBV5-1; D: TRBD1; DNA: TGCGCCAGCAGCTTATCCGGGACAGCCAACTATGGCTACACCTTC; CDR3: CASSLSGTANYGYTF
length: 15; size: -; J: TRBJ1-5; V: TRBV5-6; D: -; DNA: TGTGCCAGCAGCTTGACCGGGGGCGGGGGTCAGCCCCAGCATTTT; CDR3: CASSLTGGGGQPQHF
length: 14; size: -; J: TRBJ1-1; V: TRBV19; D: -; DNA: TGTGCCAGTAGTATCGAGGGAGTGAACACTGAAGCTTTCTTT; CDR3: CASSIEGVNTEAFF
length: 18; size: -; J: TRBJ2-7; V: TRBV11-2; D: -; DNA: TGTGCCAGCAGCTTAACAAACTCGGGACTCAGCCTCTCCTACGAGCAGTACTTC; CDR3: CASSLTNSGLSLSYEQYF
length: 12; size: -; J: TRBJ2-2; V: TRBV19; D: -; DNA: TGTGCCAGTAGTCTGGCCGCCGGGGAGCTGTTTTTT; CDR3: CASSLAAGELFF
length: 15; size: -; J: TRBJ1-1; V: TRBV11-2; D: -; DNA: TGTGCCAGCAGCATCCAAAGGGGGACGAACACTGAAGCTTTCTTT; CDR3: CASSIQRGTNTEAFF
length: 14; size: -; J: TRBJ2-7; V: TRBV25-1; D: -; DNA: TGTGCCAGCTCTATGGGGCGTCTATCCTACGAGCAGTACTTC; CDR3: CASSMGRLSYEQYF
length: 13; size: -; J: TRBJ1-1; V: TRBV5-1; D: -; DNA: TGCGCCAGCAGCGGACAGTGGGGCACTGAAGCTTTCTTT; CDR3: CASSGQWGTEAFF
length: 17; size: -; J: TRBJ2-1; V: TRBV7-3; D: TRBD1; DNA: TGTGCCAGCAGCTTCACGGGCCTACAGGGGGTGGCAAGTGAGCAGTTCTTC; CDR3: CASSFTGLQGVASEQFF
length: 15; size: once; J: TRBJ2-1; V: TRBV5-1; D: -; DNA: TGCGCCAGCAGCTTGCTCACTACTTCCTACAATGAGCAGTTCTTC; CDR3: CASSLLTTSYNEQFF
length: 13; size: -; J: TRBJ1-1; V: TRBV19; D: -; DNA: TGTGCCAGTACGGAGGGGCGCTGGACTGAAGCTTTCTTT; CDR3: CASTEGRWTEAFF
length: 16; size: once; J: TRBJ2-3; V: TRBV6-5; D: TRBD1; DNA: TGTGCCAGCAGTTACCGTGGGACAGCTAGCACAGATACGCAGTATTTT; CDR3: CASSYRGTASTDTQYF
length: 14; size: -; J: TRBJ1-2; V: TRBV3-1/TRBV3-2; D: TRBD1; DNA: TGTGCCAGCAGCCCACCGGGACAGAAAAATGGCTACACCTTC; CDR3: CASSPPGQKNGYTF
length: 14; size: -; J: TRBJ1-2; V: TRBV5-1; D: TRBD1; DNA: TGCGCCAGCAGCCCCCTACAGGGGGAGTATGGCTACACCTTC; CDR3: CASSPLQGEYGYTF
length: 15; size: -; J: TRBJ1-1; V: TRBV25-1; D: -; DNA: TGTGCCAGCAGTGACCTCGGACCGGGGAGCACTGAAGCTTTCTTT; CDR3: CASSDLGPGSTEAFF
length: 16; size: -; J: TRBJ2-5; V: TRBV18; D: TRBD1; DNA: TGTGCCAGCTCACCACCGGACAGGGGGCGCGGGGAGACCCAGTACTTC; CDR3: CASSPPDRGRGETQYF
length: 16; size: -; J: TRBJ2-3; V: TRBV24-1; D: TRBD1; DNA: TGTGCCACCAGTGGTACCGGGACAGGACACACAGATACGCAGTATTTT; CDR3: CATSGTGTGHTDTQYF
length: 15; size: -; J: TRBJ1-6; V: TRBV7-8; D: -; DNA: TGTGCCAGCAGCTTAGTGGGAGCCCGTGATTCACCCCTCCACTTT; CDR3: CASSLVGARDSPLHF
length: 18; size: -; J: TRBJ2-2; V: TRBV10-1; D: -; DNA: TGCGCCAGCAGTGAGTCTTTTGGCTTTCGTTCGAACACCGGGGAGCTGTTTTTT; CDR3: CASSESFGFRSNTGELFF
length: 16; size: -; J: TRBJ2-7; V: TRBV10-3; D: -; DNA: TGTGCCATCAGTGAGTCGGGGGCCTCTCCCTCCTACGAGCAGTACTTC; CDR3: CAISESGASPSYEQYF
length: 8; size: -; J: TRBJ2-5; V: TRBV11-3; D: -; DNA: TGTGCCAGCACTTTTTATAACTTC; CDR3: CASTFYNF
length: 15; size: -; J: TRBJ1-4; V: TRBV9; D: -; DNA: TGTGCCAGCAGCGTAGGTGGGGCAGGGAATGAAAAACTGTTTTTT; CDR3: CASSVGGAGNEKLFF
length: 15; size: -; J: TRBJ2-5; V: TRBV7-8; D: -; DNA: TGTGCCAGCAGCTACCTTACGGGTCATGAGGAGACCCAGTACTTC; CDR3: CASSYLTGHEETQYF
length: 13; size: -; J: TRBJ2-1; V: TRBV30; D: -; DNA: TGTGCCTGGAGTGTACTGGCGGGGAATGAGCAGTTCTTC; CDR3: CAWSVLAGNEQFF
length: 18; size: -; J: TRBJ1-2; V: TRBV19; D: TRBD1; DNA: TGTGCCAGTACCAGAGGGCCCCCGACCGGGACAGGGAACTATGGCTACACCTTC; CDR3: CASTRGPPTGTGNYGYTF